These 27 T cell receptor beta chains came from one sample sequenced in a study of spatial heterogeneity in lung cancer. Study results and caveats: Counts that tracked tumor mutation counts were those of expanded intratumoral alpha and beta TCRs.

TCRdb itself ran the 5' RACE reads through MiXCR, one entry per CDR3 protein. The data hold about 11,000 distinct CDR3 sequences, with about 5% observed a single time. These receptors lack a known antigen. Indicated time point: sample taken at primary tumor resection. Sample: lung tumor tissue, taken at surgery. The receptors shown here come from a male donor with early-stage non-small cell lung cancer.

Many counts were recorded for this clonotype. This rearrangement joins TRBV2 to TRBJ2-1, with D hard to call. The germline V gene has CDR1 SNHLY and CDR2 FYNNEI. The V end lost 3 bases, the J end lost 4 bases, and 7 bases lay between the germline ends. CDR3 length equals 13 residues. The CDR3 region has the DNA TGTGCCAGCAGTGACAATGGTTACAATGAGCAGTTCTTC. Amino acid sequence: CASSDNGYNEQFF. Using reference TRBV2 and TRBJ2-1 for the parts outside the CDR3, the full variable domain is EPEVTQTPSHQVTQMGQEVILRCVPISNHLYFYWYRQILGQKVEFLVSFYNNEISEKSEIFDDQFSVERPDGSNFTLKIRSTKLEDSAMYFCASSDNGYNEQFFGPGTRLTVL.

This clonotype was counted only a few times. The chain couples TRBV11-3 to TRBJ2-1; TRBD2 agrees at 8 bases. CDR1 and CDR2 (germline): SGHNT, YENEEA. This CDR3 has 15 residues. Losses at the gene ends were 5 bases for V and 7 bases for J; bases not matched to a gene: 10. The CDR3 is CASSLRRTSRNEQFF. The DNA for the CDR3 is TGTGCCAGCAGCCTCCGCCGGACTAGCAGGAATGAGCAGTTCTTC. Filled out from reference TRBV11-3 and TRBJ2-1, the complete variable domain reads EAGVVQSPRYKIIEKKQPVAFWCNPISGHNTLYWYLQNLGQGPELLIRYENEEAVDDSQLPKDRFSAERLKGVDSTLKIQPAELGDSAVYLCASSLRRTSRNEQFFGPGTRLTVL.

This clonotype was picked up many times. This chain links TRBV5-4 with TRBJ2-3; possibly TRBD1 for D (9 bases). CDR3 size: 15 residues. CDR1 is SGHNT and CDR2 is YYREEE in the germline V gene (reference sequence). The V end lost 4 bases, the J end lost 3 bases, and 15 bases lay between the germline ends. Written as DNA, the CDR3 is TGTGCCAGCAGCCGGGGGGGACAGGGTACAGATACGCAGTATTTT. It is translated as CASSRGGQGTDTQYF.

This clonotype was detected many times. CDR3 in amino acids: CASRRHLADTQYF. In DNA form, the CDR3 reads TGTGCCAGCAGACGGCACTTAGCAGATACGCAGTATTTT. This chain connects TRBV6-5 to TRBJ2-3, with D unclear. Germline assignment: CDR1 MNHEY and CDR2 SVGAGI. Trimming pared 6 bases from V and 4 bases from J, leaving 11 bases between. The CDR3 is made up of 13 amino acids.

This clonotype is labeled medium-sized. V and J are TRBV2 and TRBJ2-7; possible D gene TRBD1, 6 bases. V was shortened by 5 bases and J by 5 bases, with 10 bases between the two germline ends. Germline values: CDR1 SNHLY, CDR2 FYNNEI. The CDR3 covers 12 residues. In DNA form, the CDR3 reads TGTGCCAGCAGTTCAACAGGGCACGAGCAGTACTTC. It is translated as CASSSTGHEQYF.

This clonotype was counted ten times or more. The rearrangement links TRBV7-9 to TRBJ1-4; the match to TRBD1 covers 8 bases. The V gene end was trimmed by 3 bases and the J gene end by 8 bases; junction bases not matched to a gene: 8. Germline CDR1 and CDR2: SEHNR and FQNEAQ (reference sequence). There are 15 residues in the CDR3. CDR3 nucleotides: TGTGCCAGCAGCTTTGGGGACAGGTTAAACGAAAAACTGTTTTTT. This translates into CASSFGDRLNEKLFF.

This clonotype was observed many times. The chain recombines TRBV7-2 with TRBJ2-3; maybe TRBD2 (6 bases). The CDR3 is 17 amino acids. Trimming removed 7 bases from V and 1 base from J, with 21 bases in between. Germline CDR1 and CDR2: SGHTA and FQGNSA. The CDR3 region has the DNA TGTGCCAGCACCCCTCTGTCGACTAGTTATGGCACAGATACGCAGTATTTT. Translation gives CASTPLSTSYGTDTQYF.

This clonotype has a count of ten or more. The rearrangement uses TRBV12-3 or TRBV12-4 and TRBJ1-5; D is undetermined. Between the trimmed V and J ends, which lost 7 bases and 0 bases, there was a span of 10 bases. CDR3 length: 14 residues. The DNA for the CDR3 is TGTGCCAGCACTGGGGATTATAGCAATCAGCCCCAGCATTTT. It translates to CASTGDYSNQPQHF.

This clonotype was observed many times. The V and J genes are TRBV20-1 and TRBJ2-7; 8 bases match TRBD2. The germline CDR1 and CDR2 sequences are DFQATT and SNEGSKA (reference sequence). V was pared by 5 bases and J by 7 bases, with 10 bases of the junction left unmatched. The CDR3 loop spans 13 amino acids. DNA of the CDR3: TGCAGTGCTGAGCGGGGGTTTTCGGGAGAGCAGTACTTC. The encoded protein is CSAERGFSGEQYF.

This clonotype ranks as medium-sized (0.01 to 0.1%). This rearrangement joins TRBV7-6 to TRBJ1-1, with D hard to call. The CDR3 totals 14 residues. Germline V gene sequence: CDR1 SGHVS, CDR2 FNYEAQ. V gave up 3 bases and J gave up 1 base, with 9 bases separating them. CDR3 region: CASSFFAGNTEAFF. CDR3 sequence (DNA): TGTGCCAGCAGCTTTTTCGCTGGGAACACTGAAGCTTTCTTT.

This clonotype was found many times. The CDR3 sequence: CASSQLPENTEAFF. CDR3 DNA sequence: TGTGCCAGCAGCCAATTACCCGAGAACACTGAAGCTTTCTTT. The chain carries TRBV4-2 and TRBJ1-1; D is uncertain. The V end lost 2 bases, the J end lost 1 base, and 8 bases lay between the germline ends. CDR1 is LGHNA, CDR2 YNFKEQ, per germline. The CDR3 totals 14 residues.

Ten or more counts support this clonotype. The chain employs TRBV4-1 and TRBJ1-1; tentatively, D is TRBD1 (5 bases). CDR3 length: 16 residues. Germline CDR1 MGHRA, CDR2 YSYEKL. The V end lost 0 bases, the J end lost 1 base, and 12 bases lay between the germline ends. CDR3 region: CASSQDVEDTNTEAFF. DNA for the CDR3: TGCGCCAGCAGCCAAGATGTGGAGGACACGAACACTGAAGCTTTCTTT.

This clonotype came up many times. This sequence joins TRBV18 and TRBJ1-1; D gene uncertain. The CDR3 covers 15 residues. Germline CDR1 is KGHSH and CDR2 is LQKENI. Trimming pared 1 base from V and 5 bases from J, leaving 14 bases between. The CDR3 is CASSPRDPSLTEAFF. The CDR3 coding sequence is TGTGCCAGCTCACCACGGGATCCTAGTCTGACTGAAGCTTTCTTT. The full variable domain, in which reference TRBV18 and TRBJ1-1 provide the parts outside the CDR3, is NAGVMQNPRHLVRRRGQEARLRCSPMKGHSHVYWYRQLPEEGLKFMVYLQKENIIDESGMPKERFSAEFPKEGPSILRIQQVVRGDSAAYFCASSPRDPSLTEAFFGQGTRLTVV.

This clonotype was seen ten or more times. This chain connects TRBV11-3 to TRBJ1-1; D not resolved. Per the germline V gene, CDR1 is SGHNT and CDR2 is YENEEA. This CDR3 comprises 14 residues. Trimming pared 6 bases from V and 1 base from J, leaving 12 bases between. In DNA, the CDR3 is TGTGCCAGCAGTCCAGGCGGGAAGAACACTGAAGCTTTCTTT. Encoded protein: CASSPGGKNTEAFF.

This clonotype was seen ten or more times. This sequence joins TRBV12-3 or TRBV12-4 and TRBJ1-2, with D tentatively TRBD1 (6 bases). The CDR3 length is 16 residues. V was trimmed by 6 bases and J by 6 bases, leaving 23 bases between them. The CDR3 reads CASREGGTQRYHGYTF. The CDR3 coding sequence is TGTGCCAGCAGGGAGGGAGGGACACAGCGCTACCATGGCTACACCTTC.

This clonotype was counted many times. The chain carries TRBV12-3 or TRBV12-4 and TRBJ2-1; a possible D gene is TRBD2 (6 bases). The CDR3 extends over 16 amino acids. The V gene lost 3 bases and the J gene lost 8 bases, with 20 bases spanning the gap. The DNA for the CDR3 is TGTGCCAGCAGTTTTCAATGGCACTCTAAGCGGGATGAGCAGTTCTTC. Amino acid sequence: CASSFQWHSKRDEQFF.

This clonotype occurred a few times. DNA for the CDR3: TGTGCCAGCAGCGCCACGACGCCGATTCAGGGAATCGGGGAGCTGTTTTTT. Protein: CASSATTPIQGIGELFF. The chain has TRBV9 and TRBJ2-2; TRBD1 might be the D (5 bases). The length of the CDR3 is 17 residues. Trimming stripped 3 bases from V and 7 bases from J, with 22 bases between. The germline V gene has CDR1 SGDLS and CDR2 YYNGEE. The full variable domain, in which reference TRBV9 and TRBJ2-2 provide the parts outside the CDR3, is DSGVTQTPKHLITATGQRVTLRCSPRSGDLSVYWYQQSLDQGLQFLIQYYNGEERAKGNILERFSAQQFPDLHSELNLSSLELGDSALYFCASSATTPIQGIGELFFGEGSRLTVL.

J is TRBJ1-2 and V is TRBV5-4; D perhaps matches TRBD1 (5 bases). The CDR3 is 14 amino acids. CDR1 is SGHNT, CDR2 YYREEE, per germline (reference sequence). V lost 1 base and J 7 bases, leaving 14 bases between the germline ends. CDR3 sequence (DNA): TGTGCCAGCAGCTTGCGGGCAGGGAAGAGTGGCTACACCTTC. The encoded protein is CASSLRAGKSGYTF.

By sample fraction, this clonotype is medium-sized. The rearrangement links TRBV28 to TRBJ2-6, with D possibly TRBD1 on 6 matching bases. There are 15 residues in the CDR3. V was pared by 9 bases and J by 2 bases, with 14 bases between. The V gene's germline CDR1 is MDHEN and CDR2 SYDVKM. The chain's CDR3 is CASIGQFPGANVLTF. For the CDR3, the DNA is TGTGCCAGTATAGGACAGTTTCCTGGGGCCAACGTCCTGACTTTC.

By share, this clonotype counts as medium-sized. J is TRBJ2-3 and V is TRBV27; 9 nucleotides agree with TRBD1. The CDR3 extends over 14 amino acids. Germline assignment: CDR1 MNHEY and CDR2 SMNVEV (reference sequence). After removal of 2 bases from V and 4 bases from J, the junction contained 1 base not matched to a gene. The CDR3 protein is CASSLTGGPDTQYF. CDR3 coding DNA: TGTGCCAGCAGTTTAACAGGGGGCCCAGATACGCAGTATTTT.

This clonotype was seen repeatedly, ten times or more. The chain has TRBV28 and TRBJ2-1; TRBD2 aligns across 8 bases. The germline V gene has CDR1 MDHEN and CDR2 SYDVKM. CDR3 size: 14 residues. Germline trimming cut 6 bases from V and 15 bases from J; bases unmatched to any gene: 16. Here the CDR3 DNA reads TGTGCCAGCAGACCCTGGACGGGAGGGCGTGGTATGTTCTTC. Its translation: CASRPWTGGRGMFF.

This clonotype was seen repeatedly, ten times or more. The gene calls are TRBV28 and TRBJ2-7, with TRBD2 matching over 13 bases. Per the germline V gene, CDR1 is MDHEN and CDR2 is SYDVKM. There are 16 residues in the CDR3. Unmatched junction bases numbered 10, after V lost 7 bases and J lost 4 bases. The DNA of the CDR3 is TGTGCCAGCAACTCCCCACTAGCGGGAGGGTATTACGAGCAGTACTTC. This translates into CASNSPLAGGYYEQYF.

In this sample, this clonotype turned up many times. J is TRBJ2-7 and V is TRBV9; weak D call: TRBD1 (6 bases). This CDR3 has 13 residues. Trimming stripped 4 bases from V and 0 bases from J, with 8 bases between. Germline CDR1 SGDLS, CDR2 YYNGEE. The CDR3 here is CASSPQGSYEQYF. The CDR3 coding sequence is TGTGCCAGCAGCCCACAGGGCTCCTACGAGCAGTACTTC. Looking up the rest from reference TRBV9 and TRBJ2-7 gives the full variable domain: DSGVTQTPKHLITATGQRVTLRCSPRSGDLSVYWYQQSLDQGLQFLIQYYNGEERAKGNILERFSAQQFPDLHSELNLSSLELGDSALYFCASSPQGSYEQYFGPGTRLTVT.

This clonotype was recorded a few times. This sequence joins TRBV5-6 and TRBJ2-3; maybe TRBD2 (5 bases). Germline lookup yields CDR1 SGHDT and CDR2 YYEEEE. The CDR3 loop spans 18 amino acids. Trimming shortened V by 3 bases and J by 3 bases, and 23 bases separated the two germline ends. In DNA form, the CDR3 reads TGTGCCAGCAGCTCCTCCGCGAGGGCTCGTCGGTGGACAGATACGCAGTATTTT. Translating it yields CASSSSARARRWTDTQYF.

This clonotype was found many times. The chain has TRBV24-1 and TRBJ2-5; 7 nucleotides agree with TRBD2. Looked up from germline, CDR1 is KGHDR and CDR2 is SFDVKD. J was trimmed by 2 bases and V by 3 bases; bases with no gene match: 8. The CDR3 is 16 residues long. CDR3 loop: CATSDRGRLAQETQYF. CDR3 nucleotides: TGTGCCACCAGTGATCGCGGGAGATTGGCACAAGAGACCCAGTACTTC.

This clonotype was counted ten times or more. V gene TRBV12-3 or TRBV12-4 combines with J gene TRBJ2-5; D not certain. V lost 2 bases and J 1 base, leaving 8 bases between the germline ends. CDR3 size: 14 residues. For the CDR3, the DNA is TGTGCCAGCAGTTTACAGCCCACCCAAGAGACCCAGTACTTC. It codes for CASSLQPTQETQYF.

This clonotype was seen many times. The genes are TRBV20-1 and TRBJ1-1; D unresolved. The ends were cut back, 3 bases at V and 2 bases at J, with 13 bases in the middle. The germline CDR1 and CDR2 sequences are DFQATT and SNEGSKA (reference sequence). The CDR3 consists of 14 residues. CDR3 DNA: TGCAGTGCTAGTCCCTCTCACAGAAACACTGAAGCTTTCTTT. It codes for CSASPSHRNTEAFF.